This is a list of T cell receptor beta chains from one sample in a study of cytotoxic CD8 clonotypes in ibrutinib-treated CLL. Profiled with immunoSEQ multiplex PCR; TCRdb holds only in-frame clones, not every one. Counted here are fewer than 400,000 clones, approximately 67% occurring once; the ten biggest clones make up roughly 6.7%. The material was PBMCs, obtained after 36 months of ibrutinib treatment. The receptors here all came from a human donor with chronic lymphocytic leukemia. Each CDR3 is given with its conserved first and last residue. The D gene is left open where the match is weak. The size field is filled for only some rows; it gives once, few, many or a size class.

cdr3_nt: TGTGCCAGCAGCTTCGGGATCGATGGCTACACCTTC
cdr3_aa: CASSFGIDGYTF
j_call: TRBJ1-2
clone_size: .
v_call: TRBV5-4
d_call: .

cdr3_nt: TGTGCCAGCTCACTAGGGGGCACCATGAACACTGAAGCTTTCTTT
cdr3_aa: CASSLGGTMNTEAFF
j_call: TRBJ1-1
clone_size: .
v_call: TRBV18
d_call: TRBD1

cdr3_nt: TGTGCTAGTGCTGAGACCTTGAACACTGAAGCTTTCTTT
cdr3_aa: CASAETLNTEAFF
j_call: TRBJ1-1
clone_size: once
v_call: TRBV12-5
d_call: .

cdr3_nt: TGTGCCAGCAGTTACTTCGCCGGGGAGCTGTTTTTT
cdr3_aa: CASSYFAGELFF
j_call: TRBJ2-2
clone_size: .
v_call: TRBV6-5
d_call: .

cdr3_nt: TGTGCCAGCAAGGATGCGCACGATTCACCCCTCCACTTT
cdr3_aa: CASKDAHDSPLHF
j_call: TRBJ1-6
clone_size: few
v_call: TRBV6-5
d_call: .

cdr3_nt: TGTGCCAGCAGTGGACAACCAGAGGGGGAGACCCAGTACTTC
cdr3_aa: CASSGQPEGETQYF
j_call: TRBJ2-5
clone_size: .
v_call: TRBV25-1
d_call: .

cdr3_nt: TGTGCCAGCAGTTTCGGTGGGGCGGGAGAGACCCAGTACTTC
cdr3_aa: CASSFGGAGETQYF
j_call: TRBJ2-5
clone_size: .
v_call: TRBV27
d_call: .

cdr3_nt: TGTGCCAGCAGCTTCGACAGGTGGGGGAATGGCTACACCTTC
cdr3_aa: CASSFDRWGNGYTF
j_call: TRBJ1-2
clone_size: .
v_call: TRBV7-9
d_call: .

cdr3_nt: TGTGCCAGCAGCTTCGGTTACCATACGCAGTATTTT
cdr3_aa: CASSFGYHTQYF
j_call: TRBJ2-3
clone_size: .
v_call: TRBV7-9
d_call: .

cdr3_nt: TGTGCCAGCAGTGTTCACGGACAGGGTGTTAACTATGGCTACACCTTC
cdr3_aa: CASSVHGQGVNYGYTF
j_call: TRBJ1-2
clone_size: few
v_call: TRBV2
d_call: TRBD1

cdr3_nt: TGCGCCAGCAGGAACAGGACAGGGAATTTGGGCTATGGCTACACCTTC
cdr3_aa: CASRNRTGNLGYGYTF
j_call: TRBJ1-2
clone_size: .
v_call: TRBV10-2
d_call: TRBD1

cdr3_nt: TGCGCCAGCAGCTTGGGGACAGGGGGAAACATCCCCGGCTACACCTTC
cdr3_aa: CASSLGTGGNIPGYTF
j_call: TRBJ1-2
clone_size: .
v_call: TRBV5-1
d_call: TRBD1

cdr3_nt: TGTGCCAGCAGTATGGGCGGGGGCCAGGAGCAGTACTTC
cdr3_aa: CASSMGGGQEQYF
j_call: TRBJ2-7
clone_size: .
v_call: TRBV28
d_call: .

cdr3_nt: TGTGCCAGCAGTTTTAACAGGGGGCGAACCTACGAGCAGTACTTC
cdr3_aa: CASSFNRGRTYEQYF
j_call: TRBJ2-7
clone_size: once
v_call: TRBV28
d_call: TRBD1

cdr3_nt: TGTGCCCAGGGACAGGGCTTCGAGCAGTACTTC
cdr3_aa: CAQGQGFEQYF
j_call: TRBJ2-7
clone_size: .
v_call: TRBV6-1
d_call: TRBD1

cdr3_nt: TGCAGCGTTGAGGCTAGCAATAAAGAGACCCAGTACTTC
cdr3_aa: CSVEASNKETQYF
j_call: TRBJ2-5
clone_size: .
v_call: TRBV29-1
d_call: .

cdr3_nt: TGCGCCAGCAGCTTGGTTGGCTCTGGGGCCAACGTCCTGACTTTC
cdr3_aa: CASSLVGSGANVLTF
j_call: TRBJ2-6
clone_size: few
v_call: TRBV5-1
d_call: .

cdr3_nt: TGTGCCAGTAGTTTCCGACAGGGGGTTCAGCCCCAGCATTTT
cdr3_aa: CASSFRQGVQPQHF
j_call: TRBJ1-5
clone_size: few
v_call: TRBV19
d_call: TRBD1

cdr3_nt: TGTGCCAGCAGCTTTTTAGCGGGAGGGAGCACAGATACGCAGTATTTT
cdr3_aa: CASSFLAGGSTDTQYF
j_call: TRBJ2-3
clone_size: .
v_call: TRBV5-4
d_call: TRBD2

cdr3_nt: TGTGCCAGCAGTTTATTGGGGGGGCAGTGCGAGCAGTACTTC
cdr3_aa: CASSLLGGQCEQYF
j_call: TRBJ2-7
clone_size: .
v_call: TRBV28
d_call: .

cdr3_nt: TGTGCCAGCAGTTACTCATGGACAGGGAACACCGGGGAGCTGTTTTTT
cdr3_aa: CASSYSWTGNTGELFF
j_call: TRBJ2-2
clone_size: .
v_call: TRBV6-5
d_call: TRBD1

cdr3_nt: TGTGCCAGCAGCTTGGAAACAGGGGGATTACAGTACTTC
cdr3_aa: CASSLETGGLQYF
j_call: TRBJ2-4
clone_size: .
v_call: TRBV5-8
d_call: TRBD1

cdr3_nt: TGTGCCAGCAGCCCCAGGTGGACCGCCTTGGGGTACTTC
cdr3_aa: CASSPRWTALGYF
j_call: TRBJ2-7
clone_size: few
v_call: TRBV7-8
d_call: .

cdr3_nt: TGCGCCAGCAGCTCCCTAGCGGGGGGAAGCTCCTACAATGAGCAGTTCTTC
cdr3_aa: CASSSLAGGSSYNEQFF
j_call: TRBJ2-1
clone_size: .
v_call: TRBV5-1
d_call: TRBD2

cdr3_nt: TGTGCCATCAGCCCCCTAGCGGGGTCCGATACGCAGTATTTT
cdr3_aa: CAISPLAGSDTQYF
j_call: TRBJ2-3
clone_size: once
v_call: TRBV10-3
d_call: TRBD2

cdr3_nt: TGTGCCAGCAGTCCAGGGGGTAGAAACACCATATATTTT
cdr3_aa: CASSPGGRNTIYF
j_call: TRBJ1-3
clone_size: .
v_call: TRBV9
d_call: TRBD1

cdr3_nt: TGTGCCAGCAGTGGGACTAGACAAGAGACCCAGTACTTC
cdr3_aa: CASSGTRQETQYF
j_call: TRBJ2-5
clone_size: .
v_call: TRBV6-5
d_call: TRBD2

cdr3_nt: TGTGCCATCAGTGAGTCGACCAATCAGCCCCAGCATTTT
cdr3_aa: CAISESTNQPQHF
j_call: TRBJ1-5
clone_size: .
v_call: TRBV10-3
d_call: .

cdr3_nt: TGTGCCAGCAGCTCCCCGGACGGATCCTACGAGCAGTACTTC
cdr3_aa: CASSSPDGSYEQYF
j_call: TRBJ2-7
clone_size: .
v_call: TRBV11-2
d_call: .

cdr3_nt: TGTGCCAGCAGACCATCTAGCGGGAACTACAATGAGCAGTTCTTC
cdr3_aa: CASRPSSGNYNEQFF
j_call: TRBJ2-1
clone_size: .
v_call: TRBV28
d_call: TRBD2

cdr3_nt: TGTGCCAGTTGGGACAGATCCACCGGGGAGCTGTTTTTT
cdr3_aa: CASWDRSTGELFF
j_call: TRBJ2-2
clone_size: .
v_call: TRBV19
d_call: TRBD1